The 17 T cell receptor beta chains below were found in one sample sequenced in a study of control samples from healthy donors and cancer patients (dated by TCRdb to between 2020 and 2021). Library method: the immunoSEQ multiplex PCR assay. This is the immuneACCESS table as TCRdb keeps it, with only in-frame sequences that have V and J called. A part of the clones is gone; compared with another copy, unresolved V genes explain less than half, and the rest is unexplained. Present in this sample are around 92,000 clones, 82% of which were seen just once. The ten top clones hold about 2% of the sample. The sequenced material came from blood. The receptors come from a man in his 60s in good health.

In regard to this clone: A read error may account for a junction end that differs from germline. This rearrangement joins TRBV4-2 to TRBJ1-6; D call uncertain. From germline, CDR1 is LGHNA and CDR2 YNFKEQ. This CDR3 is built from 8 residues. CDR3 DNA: TGTGCCAGCAGCCAGGACTCATTT. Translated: CASSQDSF.

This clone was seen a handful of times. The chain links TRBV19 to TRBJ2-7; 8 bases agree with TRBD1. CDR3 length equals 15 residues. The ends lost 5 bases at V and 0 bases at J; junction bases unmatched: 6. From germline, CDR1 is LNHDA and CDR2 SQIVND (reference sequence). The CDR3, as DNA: TGTGCCAGTAGTCCGGGACAGGTAAGCTCCTACGAGCAGTACTTC. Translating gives CASSPGQVSSYEQYF.

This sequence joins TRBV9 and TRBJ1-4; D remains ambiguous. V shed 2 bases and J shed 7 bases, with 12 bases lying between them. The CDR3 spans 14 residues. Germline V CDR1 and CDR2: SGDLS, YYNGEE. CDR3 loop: CASSVGPEGEKLFF. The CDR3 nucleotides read TGTGCCAGCAGCGTGGGCCCTGAAGGTGAAAAACTGTTTTTT.

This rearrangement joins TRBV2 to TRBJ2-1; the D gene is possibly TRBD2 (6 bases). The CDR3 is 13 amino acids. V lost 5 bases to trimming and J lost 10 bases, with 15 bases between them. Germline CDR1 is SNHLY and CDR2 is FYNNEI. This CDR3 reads CASSPLVREEQFF. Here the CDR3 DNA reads TGTGCCAGCAGTCCACTAGTTCGGGAGGAGCAGTTCTTC.

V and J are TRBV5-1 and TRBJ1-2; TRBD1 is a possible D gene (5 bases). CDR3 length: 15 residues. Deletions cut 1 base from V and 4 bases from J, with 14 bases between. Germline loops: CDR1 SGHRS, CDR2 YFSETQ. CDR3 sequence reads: CASSLRARVGYGYTF. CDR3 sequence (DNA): TGCGCCAGCAGCTTGAGGGCCAGGGTGGGCTATGGCTACACCTTC.

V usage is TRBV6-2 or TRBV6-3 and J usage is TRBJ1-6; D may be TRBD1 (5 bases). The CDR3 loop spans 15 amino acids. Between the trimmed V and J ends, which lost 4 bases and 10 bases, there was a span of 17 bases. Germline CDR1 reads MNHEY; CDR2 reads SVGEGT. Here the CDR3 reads CASSWGPGRESPLHF. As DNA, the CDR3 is TGTGCCAGCAGTTGGGGCCCGGGCCGGGAGTCACCCCTCCACTTT.

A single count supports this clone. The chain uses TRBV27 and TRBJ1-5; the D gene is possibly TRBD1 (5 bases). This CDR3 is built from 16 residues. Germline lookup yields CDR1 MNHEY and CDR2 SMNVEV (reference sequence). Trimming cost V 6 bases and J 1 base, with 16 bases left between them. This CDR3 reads CASRPSRWDSNQPQHF. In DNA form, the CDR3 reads TGTGCCAGCAGACCATCCCGGTGGGACAGCAATCAGCCCCAGCATTTT.

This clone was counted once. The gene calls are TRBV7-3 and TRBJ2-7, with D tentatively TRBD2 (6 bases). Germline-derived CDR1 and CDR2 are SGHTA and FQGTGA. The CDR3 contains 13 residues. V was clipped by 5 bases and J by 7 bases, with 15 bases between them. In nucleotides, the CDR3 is TGTGCCAGCAGCCCGGACCCAGGGAGGGAGCAGTACTTC. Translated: CASSPDPGREQYF.

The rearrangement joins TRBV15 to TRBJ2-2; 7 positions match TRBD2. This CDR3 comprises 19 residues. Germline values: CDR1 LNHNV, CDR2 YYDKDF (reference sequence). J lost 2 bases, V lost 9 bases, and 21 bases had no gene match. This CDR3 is CATSESGKPHKINTGELFF. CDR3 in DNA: TGTGCCACTAGTGAAAGCGGGAAACCTCATAAAATTAACACCGGGGAGCTGTTTTTT.

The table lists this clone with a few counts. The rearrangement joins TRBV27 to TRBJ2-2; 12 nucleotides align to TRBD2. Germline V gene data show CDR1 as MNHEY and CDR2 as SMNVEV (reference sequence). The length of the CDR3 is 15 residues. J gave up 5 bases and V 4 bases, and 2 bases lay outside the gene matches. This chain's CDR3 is CASSSTSGRTGELFF. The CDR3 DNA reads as TGTGCCAGCAGTTCGACTAGCGGGAGAACCGGGGAGCTGTTTTTT.

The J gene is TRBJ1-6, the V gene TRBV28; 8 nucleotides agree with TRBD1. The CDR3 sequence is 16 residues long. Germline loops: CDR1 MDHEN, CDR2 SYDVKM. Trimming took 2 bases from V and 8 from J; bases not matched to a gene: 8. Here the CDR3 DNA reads TGTGCCAGCAGTTTAATGGACAGGGTGAAATATTCACCCCTCCACTTT. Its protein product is CASSLMDRVKYSPLHF.

The CDR3 here is CASSFGTRGYEQYF. DNA for the CDR3: TGTGCCAGCAGCTTCGGGACCCGAGGGTACGAGCAGTACTTC. The V gene is TRBV5-6, the J gene TRBJ2-7; D is tentatively TRBD1 or TRBD2 (5 bases each). Germline lookup yields CDR1 SGHDT and CDR2 YYEEEE. Trimming took off 2 bases at V and 4 bases at J, with 13 bases between the two ends. This CDR3 region has 14 residues.

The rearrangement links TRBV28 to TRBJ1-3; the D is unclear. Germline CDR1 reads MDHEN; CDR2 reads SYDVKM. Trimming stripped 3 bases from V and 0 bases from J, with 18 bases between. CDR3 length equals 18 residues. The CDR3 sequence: CASSFWSDRASSGNTIYF. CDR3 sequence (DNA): TGTGCCAGCAGTTTTTGGTCCGACCGCGCTAGCTCTGGAAACACCATATATTTT. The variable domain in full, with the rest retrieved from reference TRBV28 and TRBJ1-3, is DVKVTQSSRYLVKRTGEKVFLECVQDMDHENMFWYRQDPGLGLRLIYFSYDVKMKEKGDIPEGYSVSREKKERFSLILESASTNQTSMYLCASSFWSDRASSGNTIYFGEGSWLTVV.

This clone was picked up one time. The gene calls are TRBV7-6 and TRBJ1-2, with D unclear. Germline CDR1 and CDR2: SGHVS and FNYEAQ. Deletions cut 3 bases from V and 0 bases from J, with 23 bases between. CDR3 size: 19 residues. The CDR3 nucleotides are TGTGCCAGCAGCTTGGCGGCAGGCGTCTCCATAATAGCTAACTATGGCTACACCTTC. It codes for CASSLAAGVSIIANYGYTF.

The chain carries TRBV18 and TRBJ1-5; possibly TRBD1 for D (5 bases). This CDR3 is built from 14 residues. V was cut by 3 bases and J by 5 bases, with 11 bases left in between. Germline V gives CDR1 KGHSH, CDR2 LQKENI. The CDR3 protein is CASSPLGGDQPQHF. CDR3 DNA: TGTGCCAGCTCACCTCTTGGGGGAGATCAGCCCCAGCATTTT.

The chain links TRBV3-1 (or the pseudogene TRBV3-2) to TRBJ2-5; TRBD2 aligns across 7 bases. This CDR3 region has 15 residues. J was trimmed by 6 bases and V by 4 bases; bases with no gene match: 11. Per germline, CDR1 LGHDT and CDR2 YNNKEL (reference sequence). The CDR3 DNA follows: TGTGCCAGCAGCCGCGGGGCGGGGGACCCCCAGACCCAGTACTTC. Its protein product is CASSRGAGDPQTQYF.

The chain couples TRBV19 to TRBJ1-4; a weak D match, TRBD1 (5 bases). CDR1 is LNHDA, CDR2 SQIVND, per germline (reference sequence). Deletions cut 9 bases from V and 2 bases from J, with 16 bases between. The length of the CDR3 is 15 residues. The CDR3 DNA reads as TGTGCCAGCAGTCGAGTAGAGGGGACTAATGAAAAACTGTTTTTT. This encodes CASSRVEGTNEKLFF.